The 32 T cell receptor beta chains reported below all come from one sample, sequenced in a study of identical twins' blood T cells. From the 5' RACE reads, TCRdb called clonotypes with MiXCR, one entry per CDR3 protein. In the table there are 400,000 or so distinct CDR3 sequences, around 30% of which are singletons. What was sequenced was PBMCs. These receptors all come from a woman aged 18 to 55 in good health.

This clonotype came up a few times. The chain recombines TRBV20-1 with TRBJ2-3; TRBD2 agrees at 15 bases. The V and J ends lost 5 bases and 3 bases, in that order; junction bases with no gene match: 3. The CDR3 loop spans 15 amino acids. Germline CDR1 DFQATT, CDR2 SNEGSKA (reference sequence). CDR3 loop: CSALGLAGGTDTQYF. CDR3 coding DNA: TGCAGTGCTTTAGGACTAGCGGGGGGGACAGATACGCAGTATTTT.

This clonotype was found a few times. This rearrangement joins TRBV7-9 to TRBJ1-2, with TRBD1 matching 10 bases. The germline gives CDR1 SEHNR, CDR2 FQNEAQ (reference sequence). The CDR3 loop spans 14 amino acids. The ends lost 3 bases at V and 13 bases at J; junction bases unmatched: 11. CDR3 protein: CASSLTMTGGESTF. CDR3 in DNA: TGTGCCAGCAGCTTGACGATGACAGGGGGCGAGAGCACCTTC.

The rearrangement uses TRBV5-4 and TRBJ1-1, with D possibly being TRBD1 (6 bases). This CDR3 contains 14 residues. Trimming cost V 4 bases and J 4 bases, with 14 bases left between them. From germline, CDR1 is SGHNT and CDR2 YYREEE (reference sequence). CDR3 nucleotide sequence: TGTGCCAGCAGCGTACGACAGGCTGGCACTGAAGCTTTCTTT. Translation gives CASSVRQAGTEAFF.

This clonotype has at least ten counts. The V gene is TRBV5-6, the J gene TRBJ1-5; unclear D gene. Trimming removed 1 base from V and 5 bases from J, with 7 bases in between. CDR1 and CDR2 from the germline V gene are SGHDT and YYEEEE. CDR3 length equals 13 residues. CDR3 in DNA: TGTGCCAGCAGCTTGTCAGTAGATCAGCCCCAGCATTTT. This gives the protein CASSLSVDQPQHF.

V and J are TRBV27 and TRBJ1-2; 7 bases fit TRBD1. V lost 6 bases to trimming and J lost 5 bases; unmatched junction nucleotides: 6. The CDR3 runs 13 residues. Germline assignment: CDR1 MNHEY and CDR2 SMNVEV (reference sequence). The CDR3 bases are TGTGCCAGCAGCCAGACAGGGTGGTATGGCTACACCTTC. It yields the protein CASSQTGWYGYTF.

This clonotype turned up a few times. The chain is built from TRBV6-6 and TRBJ2-2; tentatively, D is TRBD1 (5 bases). This CDR3 spans 16 amino acids. Looked up from germline, CDR1 is MNHNY and CDR2 is SVGAGI (reference sequence). Trimming stripped 5 bases from V and 5 bases from J, with 18 bases between. The CDR3 is CASSGHQGGRTGELFF. CDR3 bases: TGTGCCAGCAGTGGACATCAGGGCGGCCGTACCGGGGAGCTGTTTTTT.

The chain has TRBV20-1 and TRBJ1-3; 10 positions match TRBD1. This CDR3 spans 16 amino acids. From germline, CDR1 is DFQATT and CDR2 SNEGSKA (reference sequence). V dropped 3 bases and J dropped 1; count of bases not matched to a gene: 6. In nucleotides, the CDR3 is TGCAGTGCTAGGGCGGCGGACAGGGGGTCTGGAAACACCATATATTTT. Translated, it gives CSARAADRGSGNTIYF.

V gene TRBV20-1 combines with J gene TRBJ1-3; D might be TRBD1 (5 bases). V dropped 3 bases and J dropped 8 bases, with 20 bases sitting between them. CDR3 length: 15 amino acids. Germline loops: CDR1 DFQATT, CDR2 SNEGSKA (reference sequence). CDR3 DNA: TGCAGTGCTAGCGGGTTCGGGGACTCTGGGGACACCATATATTTT. Encoded protein: CSASGFGDSGDTIYF.

The rearrangement links TRBV9 to TRBJ2-3; D is possibly TRBD2 (5 bases). The CDR3 sequence is 12 residues long. Deletions cut 7 bases from V and 1 base from J, with 7 bases between. The germline V gene encodes CDR1 SGDLS and CDR2 YYNGEE. The CDR3: CASGRGTDTQYF. In DNA form, the CDR3 reads TGTGCCAGCGGGAGAGGCACAGATACGCAGTATTTT.

This clonotype was seen only a few times. The genes are TRBV29-1 and TRBJ1-2, with unresolved D. The length of the CDR3 is 10 residues. CDR1 is SQVTM and CDR2 is ANQGSEA in the germline V gene. The CDR3 DNA follows: TGCAGGAACCGAGGGCATGGCTACACCTTC. Protein sequence: CRNRGHGYTF.

This clonotype has more than one count but fewer than ten. The CDR3 DNA follows: TGCGCCAGCAGCGACCCAGCCCTAGATACGCAGTATTTT. Translation: CASSDPALDTQYF. The chain joins TRBV5-1 to TRBJ2-3, with D hard to call. The V gene lost 4 bases and the J gene lost 5 bases, with 11 bases spanning the gap. Germline V gene lookup returns CDR1 SGHRS and CDR2 YFSETQ. The CDR3 is made up of 13 amino acids. Complete variable domain (other parts from reference TRBV5-1 and TRBJ2-3): KAGVTQTPRYLIKTRGQQVTLSCSPISGHRSVSWYQQTPGQGLQFLFEYFSETQRNKGNFPGRFSGRQFSNSRSEMNVSTLELGDSALYLCASSDPALDTQYFGPGTRLTVL.

The chain uses TRBV11-2 and TRBJ2-1, with D perhaps TRBD1 (6 bases). This CDR3 region has 13 residues. V lost 8 bases and J 7 bases, leaving 15 bases between the germline ends. Germline-derived CDR1 and CDR2 are SGHAT and FQNNGV. CDR3 amino acids: CASAIRGINEQFF. The DNA for the CDR3 is TGTGCCAGCGCAATCAGGGGAATTAATGAGCAGTTCTTC.

In this sample, this clonotype turned up a few times. This chain links TRBV6-5 with TRBJ2-1; TRBD2 matches 12 bases. This CDR3 comprises 17 residues. V dropped 0 bases and J dropped 1; count of bases not matched to a gene: 1. Germline assignment: CDR1 MNHEY and CDR2 SVGAGI. The CDR3 bases are TGTGCCAGCAGTTACTCGACTAGCGGGAGTTCCTACAATGAGCAGTTCTTC. As protein: CASSYSTSGSSYNEQFF.

This clonotype was seen once. One end of the junction fails to match germline, which may point to a read error. The chain employs TRBV20-1 and TRBJ1-2; D remains ambiguous. Germline CDR1 DFQATT, CDR2 SNEGSKA (reference sequence). The CDR3 runs 16 residues. The CDR3, as DNA: TGCAGTGCTAGACCCCTAGCCCGGAACGGGAACTACGGCTACACCTTC. Its protein product is CSARPLARNGNYGYTF.

The chain joins TRBV12-5 to TRBJ2-5, with D possibly called TRBD1 or TRBD2 (5 bases each). V was clipped by 4 bases and J by 2 bases, with 8 bases between them. The CDR3 contains 13 residues. Germline loops: CDR1 LGHNT, CDR2 FRNRAP. The CDR3 coding sequence is TGTGCTAGTGGTTCGGGGACGCAAGAGACCCAGTACTTC. It yields the protein CASGSGTQETQYF.

As concerns this clonotype: This may be a read error, as it is one base from a much larger clone. V is TRBV18 and J is TRBJ1-2; TRBD1 agrees at 8 bases. The CDR3 has 14 residues. CDR1 is KGHSH, CDR2 LQKENI, per germline. The chain's CDR3 is CAGSPYETGDGYTF. CDR3 coding DNA: TGTGCCGGCTCACCGTACGAGACAGGGGATGGCTACACCTTC.

V gene TRBV29-1 combines with J gene TRBJ1-1, with D perhaps TRBD1 (5 bases). The CDR3 runs 12 residues. The V end lost 5 bases, the J end lost 2 bases, and 9 bases lay between the germline ends. Germline-derived CDR1 and CDR2 are SQVTM and ANQGSEA. CDR3 in amino acids: CSVRDGNTEAFF. CDR3 in DNA: TGCAGCGTTCGGGACGGCAACACTGAAGCTTTCTTT.

This clonotype was detected only a few times. The V and J genes are TRBV11-3 and TRBJ2-1; 11 positions agree with TRBD2. The CDR3 loop spans 15 amino acids. V trimming: 6 bases; J trimming: 8 bases; junction bases outside the gene matches: 9. Germline CDR1 reads SGHNT; CDR2 reads YENEEA. DNA of the CDR3: TGTGCCAGCAGACCAGCTAGCGGGGGGTACTATGAGCAGTTCTTC. Translation: CASRPASGGYYEQFF.

This clonotype showed up many times. V is TRBV4-3 and J is TRBJ2-3, with 9 bases identical to TRBD2. CDR1 is LGHNA and CDR2 is YSLEER in the germline V gene. CDR3 length: 16 residues. V lost 6 bases to trimming and J lost 2 bases; unmatched junction nucleotides: 9. The CDR3 DNA reads as TGCGCCAGCAGTTCCTCGGGACTAGCAGCCACAGATACGCAGTATTTT. It encodes CASSSSGLAATDTQYF.

This clonotype appeared a few times. The CDR3 region is CSAREFGNLGYTF. CDR3 in DNA: TGCAGTGCTAGAGAGTTCGGAAATCTGGGCTACACCTTC. The chain uses TRBV20-1 and TRBJ1-2; no definite D call. The length of the CDR3 is 13 residues. The germline gives CDR1 DFQATT, CDR2 SNEGSKA (reference sequence). Trimming shortened V by 0 bases and J by 8 bases, and 13 bases separated the two germline ends.

V and J are TRBV30 and TRBJ1-4, with TRBD1 matching over 8 bases. There are 14 residues in the CDR3. V shed 1 base and J 8 bases; nucleotides not matched to a gene: 6. Germline V lookup: CDR1 GTSNPN, CDR2 SVGIG (reference sequence). CDR3: CAWSADRESEKLFF. The CDR3 DNA follows: TGTGCCTGGAGTGCGGACAGGGAAAGCGAAAAACTGTTTTTT.

This clonotype was seen more than once but under ten times. The rearrangement links TRBV6-5 to TRBJ1-2; D is possibly TRBD1 (6 bases). The V end was cut by 6 bases, the J end by 7 bases, with 12 bases between. Germline CDR1 MNHEY, CDR2 SVGAGI. The CDR3 runs 12 residues. CDR3 sequence: CASRDSYCGYTF. The CDR3 DNA reads TGTGCCAGCAGGGACAGCTACTGTGGCTACACCTTC.

This clonotype was counted a single time. The J gene is TRBJ1-1, the V gene TRBV29-1, with 9 bases matching TRBD1. The CDR3 has 14 amino acids. V dropped 8 bases and J dropped 7; count of bases not matched to a gene: 14. Germline CDR1 is SQVTM and CDR2 is ANQGSEA. CDR3: CSHSQSGTGHEAFF. The DNA for the CDR3 is TGCAGCCATTCCCAATCCGGGACAGGGCATGAAGCTTTCTTT.

The V gene is TRBV5-6, the J gene TRBJ2-3; possible D gene TRBD1, 6 bases. The germline V gene has CDR1 SGHDT and CDR2 YYEEEE. CDR3 length: 14 residues. Trimming pared 5 bases from V and 6 bases from J, leaving 16 bases between. CDR3 residues: CASRFGGGRDTQYF. The CDR3 DNA follows: TGTGCCAGCAGGTTTGGGGGCGGAAGGGATACGCAGTATTTT.

This clonotype was counted a few times. The chain links TRBV5-1 to TRBJ1-1; D is ambiguous. Germline V CDR1 and CDR2: SGHRS, YFSETQ. The CDR3 sequence is 15 residues long. Trimming stripped 0 bases from V and 0 bases from J, with 9 bases between. CDR3 region: CASSLVSTVNTEAFF. CDR3 nucleotide sequence: TGCGCCAGCAGCTTGGTATCGACGGTGAACACTGAAGCTTTCTTT.

J is TRBJ1-1 and V is TRBV7-8; 9 nucleotides agree with TRBD1. The CDR3 loop spans 18 amino acids. Germline lookup yields CDR1 SGHVS and CDR2 FQNEAQ. V gave up 5 bases and J gave up 0 bases; unmatched junction bases: 13. The DNA of the CDR3 is TGTGCCAGCAGCCAACGGACAGGGGCGGGAGGGGTGAACACTGAAGCTTTCTTT. It is translated as CASSQRTGAGGVNTEAFF.

The rearrangement joins TRBV18 to TRBJ1-3, with D unresolved. The CDR3 runs 14 residues. Trimming removed 3 bases from V and 0 bases from J, with 6 bases in between. Germline assignment: CDR1 KGHSH and CDR2 LQKENI. In nucleotides, the CDR3 is TGTGCCAGCTCACCGGCTACCTCTGGAAACACCATATATTTT. It translates to CASSPATSGNTIYF.

CDR3 amino acids: CASKASGITGELFF. As DNA, the CDR3 is TGTGCCAGCAAGGCTAGCGGGATTACCGGGGAGCTGTTTTTT. The gene calls are TRBV6-2 or TRBV6-3 and TRBJ2-2, with 9 bases aligning to TRBD2. Germline trimming cut 7 bases from V and 5 bases from J; bases unmatched to any gene: 5. CDR1 is MNHEY, CDR2 SVGEGT, per germline. This CDR3 has 14 residues.

With regard to this clonotype: The junction does not match germline at one end; this may be a read error. The rearrangement joins TRBV3-1 to TRBJ2-3; D is possibly TRBD1 or TRBD2 (5 bases each). In germline, CDR1 is LGHDT, CDR2 YNNKEL (reference sequence). This CDR3 comprises 17 residues. CDR3 DNA sequence: TGTGCCAGCAGCCAAGGTCGGCGGGCTCGGATGACAGATACGCGGTATTTT. Its protein product is CASSQGRRARMTDTRYF.

This clonotype was observed a few times. The rearrangement joins TRBV3-1 to TRBJ2-7, with 10 bases fitting TRBD1. V dropped 4 bases and J dropped 3; count of bases not matched to a gene: 3. Germline V CDR1 and CDR2: LGHDT, YNNKEL (reference sequence). CDR3 length equals 14 residues. The CDR3: CASSRDRGIYEQYF. Written as DNA, the CDR3 is TGTGCCAGCAGCCGGGACAGGGGAATCTACGAGCAGTACTTC.

In its sample, this clonotype was seen many times. The V gene is TRBV29-1, the J gene TRBJ1-2; D is unresolved. The CDR3 runs to 13 residues. The ends were cut back, 3 bases at V and 2 bases at J, with 10 bases in the middle. The germline gives CDR1 SQVTM, CDR2 ANQGSEA. The CDR3 loop is CSVDTVGNYGYTF. The CDR3 nucleotides read TGCAGCGTTGACACGGTGGGCAACTATGGCTACACCTTC.

The genes are TRBV20-1 and TRBJ1-1; a weak D match, TRBD1 (5 bases). The germline gives CDR1 DFQATT, CDR2 SNEGSKA (reference sequence). The CDR3 loop spans 14 amino acids. V lost 6 bases and J 4 bases, leaving 18 bases between the germline ends. CDR3 in amino acids: CSARPGGVGTEAFF. The CDR3 DNA reads as TGCAGTGCGCGGCCAGGAGGGGTTGGCACTGAAGCTTTCTTT.